This T cell receptor beta chain was captured in a study of T cell changes during pregnancy in multiple sclerosis. Profiled with immunoSEQ multiplex PCR; TCRdb holds only in-frame clones, not every one. The sample lists 42,000 or so clones, approximately 94% occurring once. The length of the CDR3 is 13 residues. Germline V gene sequence: CDR1 KGHSH, CDR2 LQKENI. Germline trimming cut 0 bases from V and 9 bases from J; bases unmatched to any gene: 5. The rearrangement links TRBV18 to TRBJ2-7; 7 nucleotides agree with TRBD1. This receptor was obtained from a female donor with multiple sclerosis, enrolled in a pregnancy study. Material: CD4+ T cells from peripheral blood mononuclear cells, obtained after pregnancy. CDR3 sequence (DNA): TGTGCCAGCTCACCACCGGTAGGACAGGTGCAGTACTTC. It specifies CASSPPVGQVQYF.